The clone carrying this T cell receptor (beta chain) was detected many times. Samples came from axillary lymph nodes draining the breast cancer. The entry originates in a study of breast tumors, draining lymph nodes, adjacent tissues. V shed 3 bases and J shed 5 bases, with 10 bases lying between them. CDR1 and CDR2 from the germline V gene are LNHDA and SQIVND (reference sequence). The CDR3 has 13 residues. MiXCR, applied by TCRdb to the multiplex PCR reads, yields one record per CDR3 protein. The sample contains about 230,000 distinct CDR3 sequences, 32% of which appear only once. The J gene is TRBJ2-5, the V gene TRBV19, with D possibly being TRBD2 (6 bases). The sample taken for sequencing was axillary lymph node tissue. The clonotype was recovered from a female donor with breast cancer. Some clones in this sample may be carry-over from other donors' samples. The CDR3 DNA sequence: TGTGCCAGTAGTATGCGCGGGAAGGAGACCCAGTACTTC. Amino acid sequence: CASSMRGKETQYF.